The clone carrying this T cell receptor beta chain showed up just a few times. The data were obtained in a study of T cells in Graves' hyperthyroidism and ophthalmopathy. Using RNA transcripts as the source, TCR beta CDR3 regions were amplified. The HTBI set primed first-round TCR CDR3 RT-PCR. Each CDR3 protein is one row after TCRdb ran MiXCR on the multiplex PCR reads. The sample consists of around 420,000 distinct CDR3 sequences, about a sixth of them appearing once. The length of the CDR3 is 20 residues. V trimming: 0 bases; J trimming: 0 bases; junction bases outside the gene matches: 11. The material sequenced was blood. The rearrangement links TRBV12-3 or TRBV12-4 to TRBJ2-4; 10 bases match TRBD2. The TCR was taken from a woman under 30 with Graves' hyperthyroidism. The CDR3 DNA reads as TGTGCCAGCAGTTTAGCGCTGGCTAGCGGGGGATCTCTAGCCAAAAACATTCAGTACTTC. This codes for CASSLALASGGSLAKNIQYF.